This T cell receptor beta chain was documented in a study of Graves' ophthalmopathy and Graves' hyperthyroidism (dated by TCRdb to 2016 to 2019). At the level of the whole study: Peripheral blood was collected before any treatment was given, at the time of initial diagnosis. TCR beta repertoire signatures were used to distinguish Graves' ophthalmopathy from Graves' hyperthyroidism and to predict progression to ophthalmopathy. In total, under 150 blood samples were TCR-sequenced: under 45 ophthalmopathy, under 85 hyperthyroidism and some 17 hyperthyroidism-to-ophthalmopathy patients. To explore V-J signatures that separate ophthalmopathy from hyperthyroidism, a discovery set of about a hundred patients was enrolled, consisting of about 45 with ophthalmopathy and some 56 with stable hyperthyroidism. For independent validation, a separate cohort was made up of 18 hyperthyroidism patients plus 17 patients who later progressed from hyperthyroidism to ophthalmopathy. In about six hyperthyroidism patients, the T-cell repertoires found in thyroid tissue were compared with those found in blood. Following sample collection, hyperthyroidism patients were given methimazole at a starting dose of 30 mg daily, and ophthalmopathy patients were given high-dose intravenous methylprednisolone. The 90 to 100 discovery patients were randomly divided into training and test sets at a 7:3 ratio. The full study reports these points: In validation, the model predicted ophthalmopathy progression with about 71% sensitivity and about 73% specificity; roughly eleven predicted patients were CT-confirmed with GO in a median of roughly 6.8 months. Among expanded thyroid clonotypes with frequency above 0.001, most also showed up in blood, which suggests that blood repertoires may reflect the thyroid immune response. Ophthalmopathy was separated from stable hyperthyroidism by the 13-signature model with more than 85% sensitivity and around 81% specificity in cross-validation and with 80%/75% in the test set. No statistical method was used to set the sample size in advance, and the investigators knew which group each participant was assigned to.

TCR beta CDR3 regions were amplified from RNA transcripts for repertoire sequencing. A first-round RT-PCR used HTBI primers with the Qiagen OneStep RT-PCR kit, followed by a second-round multiplex PCR, size selection and purification. Libraries were sequenced on an Illumina HiSeq2000 using paired-end 100 bp reads. On the authors' methods: SOAPnuke was used to process the reads, throwing out any read that had adapters, had uncalled bases, had a mean Phred below 15, or lacked an exact constant-primer or identifier match. High-quality paired reads were merged with COPE v1.2.5. Each unique nucleotide sequence was defined as a clonotype, and clonotypes were aligned to IMGT TRB V, D and J references with MiTCR v1.1. Only V-J combinations with frequency above 0.0001 were analysed, covering 98% to 99.2% of repertoires. For each V-J combination, a TCR clonal expansion and chaos score was defined as the ratio of F50 clonal expansion to chaos observed in the TCRdist matrix. Welch's t-statistics and random forest were used to reduce the features to approximately 13 V-J combinations, which were then used as input to a naive Bayes classifier. The similarity between thyroid and blood repertoires was quantified using the Morisita-Horn index. TCRdb handled the public reads itself, with Q25 trimming in fastp and clone calling in MiXCR, and kept productive beta chains. Each CDR3 protein gets just one entry, which takes the most common genes and DNA from the rows behind it. Clone size and V and J calls follow TCRdb, not the original study. A total of 620,000 or so distinct CDR3 sequences appear in this sample, approximately 22% of them only once. Of the sample, approximately 7% falls within the top ten clones.

Hyperthyroidism was defined as stable when no progression to ophthalmopathy occurred within 18 months of follow-up. Patients with hyperthyroidism were aged 18 to 65 years, had been newly diagnosed, and had a disease duration of less than 2 months. Patients with other autoimmune diseases, uncontrolled infections, pregnancy or lactation were excluded from the study. Diagnosis was based on clinical symptoms, serum thyroxine, TRAb, thyroid ultrasound and orbital computed tomography. Using Ficoll-Paque density gradient centrifugation, PBMCs were isolated from 9.5 to 10 ml of fresh peripheral blood. Total RNA was extracted using Trizol reagent, and RNA quality was checked on an Agilent 2100 Bioanalyzer. As to this clonotype: There is no known antigen for this receptor. Base qualities are not provided; no much larger clone lies one nucleotide away.

Looking up the germline V gene yields CDR1 MGHRA and CDR2 YSYEKL. Relative to germline, V is 3 bases shorter and J is 0 bases shorter, with 15 bases between their ends. Inclusive of the bounding cysteine and phenylalanine, the CDR3 is 17 residues long. The read is trimmed to its CDR3 DNA, 51 bases read in frame from base 1. Sequences were obtained from peripheral blood. The TCR originated in a woman aged 18 to 35 with stable Graves' hyperthyroidism. Some clones in this sample may be carry-over from other donors' samples. Donor details come from another sample of the same person, matched by shared clones. The sequence is built from TRBV4-1 and TRBJ1-3; a tentative D call is TRBD1 (5 bases match). The bases read TGCGCCAGCAGCCAGATCCTGGGACTCAACTCTGGAAACACCATATATTTT. It codes for CASSQILGLNSGNTIYF.